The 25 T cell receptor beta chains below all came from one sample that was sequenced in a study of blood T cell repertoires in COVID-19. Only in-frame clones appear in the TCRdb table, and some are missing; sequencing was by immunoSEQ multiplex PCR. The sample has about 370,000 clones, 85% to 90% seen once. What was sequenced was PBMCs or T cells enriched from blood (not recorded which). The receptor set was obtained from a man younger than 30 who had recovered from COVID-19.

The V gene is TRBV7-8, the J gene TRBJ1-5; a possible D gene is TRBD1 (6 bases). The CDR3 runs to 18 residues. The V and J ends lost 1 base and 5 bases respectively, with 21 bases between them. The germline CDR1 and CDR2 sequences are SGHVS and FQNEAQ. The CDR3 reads CASSLGLNRGASYQPQHF. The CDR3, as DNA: TGTGCCAGCAGCTTAGGGTTAAACCGGGGGGCTTCATATCAGCCCCAGCATTTT.

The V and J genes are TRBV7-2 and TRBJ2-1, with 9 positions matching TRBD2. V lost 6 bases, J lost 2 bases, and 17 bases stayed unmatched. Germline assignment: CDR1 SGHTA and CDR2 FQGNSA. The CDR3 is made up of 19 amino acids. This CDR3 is CASRPAPGGGVRAYNEQFF. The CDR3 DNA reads TGTGCCAGCAGGCCCGCTCCGGGCGGGGGGGTTAGAGCCTACAATGAGCAGTTCTTC.

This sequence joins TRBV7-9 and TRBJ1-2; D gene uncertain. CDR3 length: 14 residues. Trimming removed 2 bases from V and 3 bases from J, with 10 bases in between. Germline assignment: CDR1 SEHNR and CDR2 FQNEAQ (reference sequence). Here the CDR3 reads CASSLRASDYGYTF. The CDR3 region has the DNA TGTGCCAGCAGCTTAAGAGCCTCGGACTATGGCTACACCTTC. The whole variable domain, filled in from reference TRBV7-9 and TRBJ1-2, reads DTGVSQNPRHKITKRGQNVTFRCDPISEHNRLYWYRQTLGQGPEFLTYFQNEAQLEKSRLLSDRFSAERPKGSFSTLEIQRTEQGDSAMYLCASSLRASDYGYTFGSGTRLTVV.

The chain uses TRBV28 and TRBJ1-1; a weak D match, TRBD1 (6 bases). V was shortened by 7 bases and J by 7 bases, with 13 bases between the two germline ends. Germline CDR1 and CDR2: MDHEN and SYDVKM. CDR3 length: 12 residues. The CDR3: CASTRGRDEAFF. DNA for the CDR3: TGTGCCAGCACCAGGGGCAGGGATGAAGCTTTCTTT.

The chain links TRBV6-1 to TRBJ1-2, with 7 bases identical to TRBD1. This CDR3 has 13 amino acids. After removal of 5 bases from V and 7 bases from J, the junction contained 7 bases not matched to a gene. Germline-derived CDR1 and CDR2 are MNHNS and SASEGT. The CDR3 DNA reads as TGTGCCAGCAGTACCCAGGGGGACTCTGGCTACACCTTC. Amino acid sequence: CASSTQGDSGYTF.

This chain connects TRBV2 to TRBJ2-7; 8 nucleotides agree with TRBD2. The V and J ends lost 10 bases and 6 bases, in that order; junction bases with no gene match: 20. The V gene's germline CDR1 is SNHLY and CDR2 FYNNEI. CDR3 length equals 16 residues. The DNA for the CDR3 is TGTGCCATTAACCGGGCGGGAGGAAGCTCAAGAAGCGAGCAGTACTTC. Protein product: CAINRAGGSSRSEQYF.

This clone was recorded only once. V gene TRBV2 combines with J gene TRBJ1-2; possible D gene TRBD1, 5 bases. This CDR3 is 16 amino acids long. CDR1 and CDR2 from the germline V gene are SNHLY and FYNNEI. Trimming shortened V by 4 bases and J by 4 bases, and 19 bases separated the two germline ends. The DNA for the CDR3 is TGTGCCAGCAGTGCCCCCGCAGGGCCGCGCCCCTATGGCTACACCTTC. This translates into CASSAPAGPRPYGYTF.

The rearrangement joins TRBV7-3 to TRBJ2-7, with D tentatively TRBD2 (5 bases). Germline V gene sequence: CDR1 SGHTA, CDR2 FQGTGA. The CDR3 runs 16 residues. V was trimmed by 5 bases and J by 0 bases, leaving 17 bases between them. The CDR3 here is CASSPPPGGYSYEQYF. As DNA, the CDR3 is TGTGCCAGCAGCCCCCCCCCGGGCGGGTACTCCTACGAGCAGTACTTC.

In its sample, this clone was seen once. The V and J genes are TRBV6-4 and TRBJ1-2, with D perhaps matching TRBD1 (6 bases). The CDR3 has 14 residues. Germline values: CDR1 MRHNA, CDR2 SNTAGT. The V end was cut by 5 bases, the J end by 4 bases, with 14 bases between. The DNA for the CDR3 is TGTGCCAGCAGTTACGAGGGGGTTGGCTATGGCTACACCTTC. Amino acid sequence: CASSYEGVGYGYTF.

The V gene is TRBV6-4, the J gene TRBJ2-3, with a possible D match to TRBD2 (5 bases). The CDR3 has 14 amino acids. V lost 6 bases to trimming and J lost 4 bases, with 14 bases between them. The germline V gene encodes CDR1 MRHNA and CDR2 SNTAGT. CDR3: CASSQEVGADTQYF. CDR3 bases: TGTGCCAGCAGCCAGGAGGTGGGCGCAGATACGCAGTATTTT.

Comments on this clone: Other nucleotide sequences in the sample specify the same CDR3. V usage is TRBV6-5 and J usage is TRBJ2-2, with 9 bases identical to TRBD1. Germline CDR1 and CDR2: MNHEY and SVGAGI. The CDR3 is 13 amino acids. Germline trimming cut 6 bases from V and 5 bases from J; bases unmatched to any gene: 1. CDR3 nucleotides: TGTGCCAGCAGGACAGGGGGAACCGGGGAGCTGTTTTTT. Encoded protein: CASRTGGTGELFF.

CDR3 region: CATSGSGGETQYF. DNA for the CDR3: TGTGCCACCAGTGGTAGCGGAGGGGAGACCCAGTACTTC. This chain connects TRBV24-1 to TRBJ2-5; a weak D match, TRBD2 (6 bases). The CDR3 extends over 13 amino acids. Trimming removed 5 bases from V and 5 bases from J, with 11 bases in between. Germline V CDR1 and CDR2: KGHDR, SFDVKD.

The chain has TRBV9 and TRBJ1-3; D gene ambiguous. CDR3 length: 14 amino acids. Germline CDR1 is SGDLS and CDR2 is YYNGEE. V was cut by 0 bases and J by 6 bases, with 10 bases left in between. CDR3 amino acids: CASSVAGSSNTIYF. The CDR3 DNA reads TGTGCCAGCAGCGTAGCTGGGAGCTCAAACACCATATATTTT.

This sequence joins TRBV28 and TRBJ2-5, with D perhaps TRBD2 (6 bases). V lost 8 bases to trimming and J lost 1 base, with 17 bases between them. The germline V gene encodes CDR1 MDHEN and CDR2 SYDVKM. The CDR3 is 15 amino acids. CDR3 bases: TGTGCCAGCCAAACTCCAAGGAGGGCCCAAGAGACCCAGTACTTC. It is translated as CASQTPRRAQETQYF. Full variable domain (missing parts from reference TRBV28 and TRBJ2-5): DVKVTQSSRYLVKRTGEKVFLECVQDMDHENMFWYRQDPGLGLRLIYFSYDVKMKEKGDIPEGYSVSREKKERFSLILESASTNQTSMYLCASQTPRRAQETQYFGPGTRLLVL.

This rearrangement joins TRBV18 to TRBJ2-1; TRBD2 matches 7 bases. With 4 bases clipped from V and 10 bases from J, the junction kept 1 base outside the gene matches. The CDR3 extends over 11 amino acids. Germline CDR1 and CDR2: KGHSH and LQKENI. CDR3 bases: TGTGCCAGCTCACGGGAGGGCGAGCAGTTCTTC. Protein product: CASSREGEQFF.

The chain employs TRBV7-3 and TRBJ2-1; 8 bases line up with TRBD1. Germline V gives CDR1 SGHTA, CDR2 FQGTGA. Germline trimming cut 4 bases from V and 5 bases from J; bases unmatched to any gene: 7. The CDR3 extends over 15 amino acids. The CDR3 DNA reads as TGTGCCAGCAGCTGGAGACAGGGGTTAAACAATGAGCAGTTCTTC. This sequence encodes CASSWRQGLNNEQFF.

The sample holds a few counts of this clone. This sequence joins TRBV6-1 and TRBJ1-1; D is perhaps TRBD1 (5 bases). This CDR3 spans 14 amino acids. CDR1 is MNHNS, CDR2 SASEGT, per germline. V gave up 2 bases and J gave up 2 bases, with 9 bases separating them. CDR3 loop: CASSELDTNTEAFF. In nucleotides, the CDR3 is TGTGCCAGCAGTGAACTGGACACCAACACTGAAGCTTTCTTT.

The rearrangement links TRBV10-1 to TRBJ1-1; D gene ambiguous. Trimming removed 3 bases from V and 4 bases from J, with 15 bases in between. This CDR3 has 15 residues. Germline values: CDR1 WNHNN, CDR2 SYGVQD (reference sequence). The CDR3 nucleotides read TGCGCCAGCAGTGACGAGACCCGGGGTGGCACTGAAGCTTTCTTT. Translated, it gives CASSDETRGGTEAFF.

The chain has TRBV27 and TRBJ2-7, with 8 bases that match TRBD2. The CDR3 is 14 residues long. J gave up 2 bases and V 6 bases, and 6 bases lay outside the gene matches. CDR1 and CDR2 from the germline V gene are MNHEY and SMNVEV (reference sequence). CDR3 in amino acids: CASSSLAGTYEQYF. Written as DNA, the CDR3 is TGTGCCAGCAGCTCGCTAGCGGGTACCTACGAGCAGTACTTC.

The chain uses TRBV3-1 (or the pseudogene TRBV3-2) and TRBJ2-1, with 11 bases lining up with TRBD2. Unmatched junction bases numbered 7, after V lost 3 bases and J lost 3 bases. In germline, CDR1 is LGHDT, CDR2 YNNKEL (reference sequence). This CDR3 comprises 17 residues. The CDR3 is CASSQISGGAYYNEQFF. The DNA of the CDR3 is TGTGCCAGCAGCCAGATTAGCGGGGGGGCTTACTACAATGAGCAGTTCTTC.

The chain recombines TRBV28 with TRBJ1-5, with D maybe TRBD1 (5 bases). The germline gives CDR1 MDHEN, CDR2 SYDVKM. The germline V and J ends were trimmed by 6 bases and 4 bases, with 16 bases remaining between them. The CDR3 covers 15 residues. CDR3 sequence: CASRIQGLANQPQHF. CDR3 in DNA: TGTGCCAGCAGGATTCAGGGTCTTGCGAATCAGCCCCAGCATTTT.

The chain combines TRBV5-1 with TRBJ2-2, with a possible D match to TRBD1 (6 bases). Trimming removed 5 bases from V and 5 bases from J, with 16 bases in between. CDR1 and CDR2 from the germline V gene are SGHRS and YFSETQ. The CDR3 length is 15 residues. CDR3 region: CASSGQGFGTGELFF. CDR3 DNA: TGCGCCAGCAGTGGCCAGGGGTTTGGGACCGGGGAGCTGTTTTTT.

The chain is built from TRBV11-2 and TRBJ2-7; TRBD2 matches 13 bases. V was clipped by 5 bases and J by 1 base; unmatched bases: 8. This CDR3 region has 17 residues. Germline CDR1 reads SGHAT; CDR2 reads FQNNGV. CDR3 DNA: TGTGCCAGCAGCAGCCCGGGACTAGCGGGAAGTTCCTACGAGCAGTACTTC. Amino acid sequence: CASSSPGLAGSSYEQYF.

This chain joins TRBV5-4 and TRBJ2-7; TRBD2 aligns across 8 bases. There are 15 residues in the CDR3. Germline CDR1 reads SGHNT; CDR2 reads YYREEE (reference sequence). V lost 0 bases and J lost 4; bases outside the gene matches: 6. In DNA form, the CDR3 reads TGTGCCAGCAGCTTGGGAGCGGGGGTGTTTTACGAGCAGTACTTC. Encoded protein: CASSLGAGVFYEQYF.

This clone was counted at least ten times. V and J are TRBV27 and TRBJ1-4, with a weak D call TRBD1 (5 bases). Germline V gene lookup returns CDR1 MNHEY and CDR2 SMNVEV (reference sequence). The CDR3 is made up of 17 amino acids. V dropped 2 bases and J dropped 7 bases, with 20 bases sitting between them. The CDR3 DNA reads TGTGCCAGCAGTTTAAGGGGCCTCAGGGAGGGTGGTGAAAAACTGTTTTTT. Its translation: CASSLRGLREGGEKLFF.